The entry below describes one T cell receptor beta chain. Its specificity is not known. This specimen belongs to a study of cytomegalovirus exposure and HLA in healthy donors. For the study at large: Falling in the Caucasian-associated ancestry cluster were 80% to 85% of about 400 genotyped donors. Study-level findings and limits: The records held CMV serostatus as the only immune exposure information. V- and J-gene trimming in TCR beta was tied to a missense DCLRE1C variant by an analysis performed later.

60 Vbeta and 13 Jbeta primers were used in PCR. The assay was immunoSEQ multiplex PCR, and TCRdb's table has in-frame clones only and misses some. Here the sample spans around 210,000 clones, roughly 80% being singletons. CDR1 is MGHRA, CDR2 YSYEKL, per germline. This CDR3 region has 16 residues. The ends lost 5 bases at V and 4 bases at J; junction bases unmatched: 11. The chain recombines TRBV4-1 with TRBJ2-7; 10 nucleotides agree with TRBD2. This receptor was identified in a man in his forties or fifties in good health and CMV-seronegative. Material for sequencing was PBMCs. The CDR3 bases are TGCGCCAGCAGCGCAAGAAGGCCAGCGGGAGGGTACGAGCAGTACTTC. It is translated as CASSARRPAGGYEQYF.